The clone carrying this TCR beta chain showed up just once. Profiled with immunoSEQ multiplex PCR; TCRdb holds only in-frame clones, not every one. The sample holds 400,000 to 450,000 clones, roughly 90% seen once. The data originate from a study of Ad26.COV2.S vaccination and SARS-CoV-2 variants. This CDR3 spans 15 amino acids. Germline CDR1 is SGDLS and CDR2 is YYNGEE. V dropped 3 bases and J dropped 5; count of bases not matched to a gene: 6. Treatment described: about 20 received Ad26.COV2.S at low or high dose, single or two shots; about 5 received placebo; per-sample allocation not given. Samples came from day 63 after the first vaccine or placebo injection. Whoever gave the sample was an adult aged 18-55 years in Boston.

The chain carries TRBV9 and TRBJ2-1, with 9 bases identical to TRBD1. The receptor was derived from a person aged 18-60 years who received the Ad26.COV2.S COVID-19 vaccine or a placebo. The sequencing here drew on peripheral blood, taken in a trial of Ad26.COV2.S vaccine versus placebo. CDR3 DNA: TGTGCCAGCAGCGCGCCGGACAGGGGAAACAATGAGCAGTTCTTC. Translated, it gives CASSAPDRGNNEQFF.